Listed here is a single T cell receptor beta chain. The sample carries other DNA sequences with the same CDR3. The data were obtained in a study of shared clonotypes between healthy human individuals. Looking at the study overall: Per donor, CD8 memory used one plate, CD8 naive used two, CD4 memory used three and CD4 naive used three.

HIV-negative, healthy adults without recent acute infections or vaccinations were the donors. Germline CDR1 SGDLS, CDR2 YYNGEE. V was pared by 3 bases and J by 2 bases, with 0 bases of the junction left unmatched. There are 15 residues in the CDR3. As processed by the authors: Sequence data from immunoSEQ were junction-only and lacked quality scores; consequently, filtering differed. The assay was immunoSEQ multiplex PCR, and TCRdb's table has in-frame clones only and misses some. V, J and clone size were drawn from that table, and D and trimming were deduced from the DNA. The table has about 1,500,000 clones, over 95% seen once.

Sequencing was done on a sample of naive CD4+ T cells sorted from blood. Subset of the sample: CD45RA+ positively selected. This clonotype originated in a man younger than 45 in good health. The chain uses TRBV9 and TRBJ2-1, with 12 bases fitting TRBD2. The CDR3 region has the DNA TGTGCCAGCAGCGGGACTAGCGGGACCTACAATGAGCAGTTCTTC. Translated: CASSGTSGTYNEQFF.